The T cell receptor beta chain described here comes from a study of control samples from healthy donors and cancer patients (TCRdb year 2020). The library came from the immunoSEQ multiplex PCR assay. The table comes from immuneACCESS by way of TCRdb, which keeps in-frame sequences with V and J called. Part of the clones is missing from these tables; in studies checked, under half for an unresolved V gene and the rest for unknown reasons. The table for this sample lists around 230,000 clones; roughly 94% of them were counted only once. The ten biggest clones cover about 1.6% of the sample. About this clone: What this receptor recognizes is not known. No qualities accompany the bases; no much larger clone lies one base away.

This sequence originates from a man aged 50 to 59 in good health. The sample consisted of blood.

CDR3 reads: CASSKGRGPPDPGANVLTF. The bases are TGTGCCAGCAGCAAAGGGAGGGGACCCCCCGACCCTGGGGCCAACGTCCTGACTTTC. The chain is assembled from TRBV21-1 and TRBJ2-6; the table calls TRBD2, which could not be checked here. TRBV21-1 is a documented pseudogene. The CDR3 starts with the cysteine, ends with the phenylalanine, and has 19 residues. Solely the CDR3 DNA is kept, with 57 bases framed from the first base.